One sample yielded the 24 T cell receptor beta chains listed below, sequenced in a study of T-cell memory formation after mild COVID-19 (dated by TCRdb to the early 2020s). The protocol used for the library was 5' RACE. TCRdb records Illumina NovaSeq 6000 as the sequencer. TCRdb took the public reads, trimmed them with fastp at Q25, ran MiXCR for clone calling and kept in-frame beta chains. A single entry per CDR3 protein holds the most common genes and DNA from its merged rows. The sample table contains 580,000 or so distinct CDR3 sequences; only one count was recorded for 15% to 20% of them. The ten biggest clones cover less than 10% of the sample. Source material: PBMCs or a T cell subset sorted from them (not recorded which). These receptors all stem from an adult woman who had mild COVID-19 (a few samples of this study predate the infection). The sample titles of this study are shuffled in the database, so cell type and time point are left out; the donor was told from shared clones.

This clonotype was observed a few times. J is TRBJ2-1 and V is TRBV5-1; 8 bases align to TRBD2. V lost 0 bases to trimming and J lost 2 bases; unmatched junction nucleotides: 7. Germline V gives CDR1 SGHRS, CDR2 YFSETQ. The CDR3 length is 17 residues. The CDR3 is CASSLETRGGPYNEQFF. The CDR3 coding sequence is TGCGCCAGCAGCTTGGAAACCCGGGGGGGCCCCTACAATGAGCAGTTCTTC.

This clonotype showed up just a few times. The chain uses TRBV5-1 and TRBJ1-2; tentative D call: TRBD1 (5 bases). Trimming took 3 bases from V and 10 from J, leaving 19 bases between them. There are 14 residues in the CDR3. Germline lookup yields CDR1 SGHRS and CDR2 YFSETQ. This chain's CDR3 is CASSSTGGKPVYTF. Written as DNA, the CDR3 is TGCGCCAGCAGCTCCACGGGGGGGAAACCGGTCTACACCTTC.

The V call is TRBV27, the J call TRBJ2-5, with 10 bases lining up with TRBD2. Germline loops: CDR1 MNHEY, CDR2 SMNVEV (reference sequence). This CDR3 is built from 16 residues. The ends lost 5 bases at V and 2 bases at J; junction bases unmatched: 8. The chain's CDR3 is CASSPRLAGVQETQYF. The CDR3 DNA reads as TGTGCCAGCAGTCCCCGTCTAGCGGGGGTTCAAGAGACCCAGTACTTC.

This clonotype was found a few times. The V and J genes are TRBV9 and TRBJ1-4; D remains ambiguous. Trimming took 3 bases from V and 8 from J, leaving 8 bases between them. The CDR3 loop spans 12 amino acids. Looked up from germline, CDR1 is SGDLS and CDR2 is YYNGEE. The CDR3 DNA reads TGTGCCAGCAGCGCACAAGGAGAAAAACTGTTTTTT. Encoded protein: CASSAQGEKLFF. Supplemented by reference TRBV9 and TRBJ1-4, the full variable domain reads DSGVTQTPKHLITATGQRVTLRCSPRSGDLSVYWYQQSLDQGLQFLIQYYNGEERAKGNILERFSAQQFPDLHSELNLSSLELGDSALYFCASSAQGEKLFFGSGTQLSVL.

This clonotype was counted only a few times. The chain is built from TRBV20-1 and TRBJ2-7; a weak D match, TRBD2 (6 bases). Germline assignment: CDR1 DFQATT and CDR2 SNEGSKA (reference sequence). The CDR3 has 14 amino acids. V lost 7 bases and J 0 bases, leaving 16 bases between the germline ends. CDR3 residues: CSGRGQGGSYEQYF. For the CDR3, the DNA is TGCAGTGGAAGGGGTCAGGGAGGCTCCTACGAGCAGTACTTC.

There are many counts of this clonotype. This chain uses TRBV6-5 with TRBJ1-2, with 11 bases that match TRBD1. This CDR3 is 16 amino acids long. CDR1 is MNHEY and CDR2 is SVGAGI in the germline V gene. With 6 bases clipped from V and 5 bases from J, the junction kept 11 bases outside the gene matches. The CDR3: CASSPSGTGGRYGYTF. In DNA, the CDR3 is TGTGCCAGCAGCCCATCTGGGACAGGGGGTCGTTATGGCTACACCTTC.

This clonotype was seen repeatedly, ten times or more. The V call is TRBV5-1, the J call TRBJ1-5; tentatively, D is TRBD1 (5 bases). Per germline, CDR1 SGHRS and CDR2 YFSETQ. Deletions cut 0 bases from V and 3 bases from J, with 7 bases between. The CDR3 covers 14 residues. In DNA form, the CDR3 reads TGCGCCAGCAGCTTGGGGGACCTCAATCAGCCCCAGCATTTT. It specifies CASSLGDLNQPQHF.

The chain has TRBV12-3 or TRBV12-4 and TRBJ2-3, with TRBD1 matching over 7 bases. The CDR3 loop spans 15 amino acids. V lost 8 bases, J lost 0 bases, and 8 bases stayed unmatched. In DNA form, the CDR3 reads TGTGCCAGCGGGACAGTAATCGACAGCACAGATACGCAGTATTTT. This gives the protein CASGTVIDSTDTQYF.

V gene TRBV2 combines with J gene TRBJ2-3, with TRBD2 matching over 12 bases. Germline loops: CDR1 SNHLY, CDR2 FYNNEI. The CDR3 totals 16 residues. Trimming at V came to 7 bases and at J to 2 bases, leaving 7 bases not matched to a gene. The DNA of the CDR3 is TGTGCCAGCACCCGGACTAGCGGGATCGACACAGATACGCAGTATTTT. Translation gives CASTRTSGIDTDTQYF.

This rearrangement joins TRBV19 to TRBJ2-1; D is ambiguous. The V end lost 1 base, the J end lost 6 bases, and 13 bases lay between the germline ends. The germline CDR1 and CDR2 sequences are LNHDA and SQIVND (reference sequence). This CDR3 contains 15 residues. The CDR3 spells CASSIARIPSNEQFF. The CDR3 DNA reads TGTGCCAGTAGTATAGCCCGAATCCCATCCAATGAGCAGTTCTTC.

The rearrangement uses TRBV7-2 and TRBJ1-2; D remains ambiguous. Germline values: CDR1 SGHTA, CDR2 FQGNSA. Trimming shortened V by 1 base and J by 1 base, and 7 bases separated the two germline ends. This CDR3 comprises 14 residues. The CDR3 nucleotides read TGTGCCAGCAGCTTAGACACGAATAACTATGGCTACACCTTC. Amino acids: CASSLDTNNYGYTF. Full variable domain (outside the CDR3, taken from reference TRBV7-2 and TRBJ1-2): GAGVSQSPSNKVTEKGKDVELRCDPISGHTALYWYRQSLGQGLEFLIYFQGNSAPDKSGLPSDRFSAERTGGSVSTLTIQRTQQEDSAVYLCASSLDTNNYGYTFGSGTRLTVV.

This clonotype was counted between two and nine times. The chain employs TRBV12-3 or TRBV12-4 and TRBJ2-3, with D uncertain. This CDR3 region has 14 residues. V dropped 2 bases and J dropped 0 bases, with 6 bases sitting between them. The CDR3 sequence: CASSLMLSTDTQYF. For the CDR3, the DNA is TGTGCCAGCAGTTTAATGTTGAGCACAGATACGCAGTATTTT.

This rearrangement joins TRBV9 to TRBJ2-7; no reliable D call. The CDR3 sequence is 13 residues long. CDR1 is SGDLS and CDR2 is YYNGEE in the germline V gene. V was clipped by 0 bases and J by 3 bases, with 7 bases between them. Here the CDR3 DNA reads TGTGCCAGCAGCGTAGACAACTTCTACGAGCAGTACTTC. It specifies CASSVDNFYEQYF.

The chain links TRBV5-1 to TRBJ2-6; no reliable D call. Trimming stripped 4 bases from V and 1 base from J, with 12 bases between. Germline V CDR1 and CDR2: SGHRS, YFSETQ. The CDR3 runs 16 residues. CDR3 loop: CASSPSSLSGANVLTF. CDR3 sequence (DNA): TGCGCCAGCAGCCCTTCATCGCTATCTGGGGCCAACGTCCTGACTTTC.

V gene TRBV15 combines with J gene TRBJ1-5, with TRBD1 matching over 8 bases. Germline CDR1 reads LNHNV; CDR2 reads YYDKDF (reference sequence). Losses at the gene ends were 10 bases for V and 10 bases for J; bases not matched to a gene: 15. The CDR3 extends over 14 amino acids. The CDR3 sequence: CAIPPRDRCPPQHF. The CDR3 nucleotides are TGTGCCATCCCCCCGAGGGACAGGTGCCCACCCCAGCATTTT.

The rearrangement uses TRBV3-1 and TRBJ1-1; D might be TRBD1 (6 bases). The CDR3 consists of 13 residues. Germline-derived CDR1 and CDR2 are LGHDT and YNNKEL (reference sequence). V dropped 4 bases and J dropped 8 bases, with 14 bases sitting between them. CDR3 region: CASSRIRGLEAFF. CDR3 DNA sequence: TGTGCCAGCAGCCGGATCAGGGGACTCGAAGCTTTCTTT.

This clonotype was picked up many times. This sequence joins TRBV29-1 and TRBJ1-1, with 7 nucleotides matching TRBD1. Germline V lookup: CDR1 SQVTM, CDR2 ANQGSEA. V shed 5 bases and J 1 base; nucleotides not matched to a gene: 7. The CDR3 totals 14 residues. CDR3 nucleotides: TGCAGCGTTCGGAGGACAGGTGGGAACACTGAAGCTTTCTTT. Its translation is CSVRRTGGNTEAFF. The variable domain in full, with the rest retrieved from reference TRBV29-1 and TRBJ1-1, is SAVISQKPSRDICQRGTSLTIQCQVDSQVTMMFWYRQQPGQSLTLIATANQGSEATYESGFVIDKFPISRPNLTFSTLTVSNMSPEDSSIYLCSVRRTGGNTEAFFGQGTRLTVV.

The rearrangement joins TRBV24-1 to TRBJ2-1; D is perhaps TRBD1 (6 bases). The CDR3 spans 15 residues. Germline V gives CDR1 KGHDR, CDR2 SFDVKD. Trimming cost V 4 bases and J 4 bases, with 13 bases left between them. CDR3 region: CATSDPETGYNEQFF. DNA of the CDR3: TGTGCCACCAGTGACCCAGAGACAGGTTACAATGAGCAGTTCTTC.

The V call is TRBV27, the J call TRBJ1-6; 7 bases line up with TRBD1. Germline CDR1 and CDR2: MNHEY and SMNVEV (reference sequence). There are 16 residues in the CDR3. Trimming cost V 6 bases and J 7 bases; bases outside gene matches: 12. CDR3 residues: CASRIVTAGGNSPLHF. The CDR3 nucleotides read TGTGCCAGCAGAATTGTCACGGCAGGGGGGAATTCACCCCTCCACTTT.

The chain has TRBV20-1 and TRBJ1-1; D may be TRBD1 (5 bases). CDR1 and CDR2 from the germline V gene are DFQATT and SNEGSKA (reference sequence). The CDR3 consists of 13 residues. The V gene lost 4 bases and the J gene lost 6 bases, with 15 bases spanning the gap. CDR3 sequence reads: CSATQGLFAEAFF. Here the CDR3 DNA reads TGCAGTGCTACCCAGGGCCTCTTTGCTGAAGCTTTCTTT.

This clonotype came up a few times. This chain links TRBV20-1 with TRBJ2-5; 7 bases align to TRBD1. The V gene end was trimmed by 6 bases and the J gene end by 1 base; junction bases not matched to a gene: 5. CDR1 is DFQATT, CDR2 SNEGSKA, per germline (reference sequence). This CDR3 has 13 amino acids. The CDR3 reads CSATRGTQETQYF. Here the CDR3 DNA reads TGCAGTGCAACCAGGGGGACCCAAGAGACCCAGTACTTC.

A few counts support this clonotype. The rearrangement uses TRBV6-6 and TRBJ1-1; 8 bases agree with TRBD1. With V trimmed by 2 bases and J by 11 bases, 13 bases remained unmatched. The CDR3 covers 15 residues. Per germline, CDR1 MNHNY and CDR2 SVGAGI (reference sequence). The CDR3 nucleotides read TGTGCCAGCAGTTACCCGCCGACAGGGGCGGTAAGGGCTTTCTTT. Protein sequence: CASSYPPTGAVRAFF.

The J gene is TRBJ2-1, the V gene TRBV7-9; TRBD2 agrees at 8 bases. Trimming at V came to 7 bases and at J to 0 bases, leaving 5 bases not matched to a gene. The CDR3 spans 15 residues. Germline values: CDR1 SEHNR, CDR2 FQNEAQ (reference sequence). CDR3: CASIDSGISYNEQFF. CDR3 DNA sequence: TGTGCCAGCATCGATAGCGGGATCTCCTACAATGAGCAGTTCTTC.

This clonotype was observed a few times. This chain joins TRBV7-9 and TRBJ2-7; possible D gene TRBD2, 5 bases. Germline values: CDR1 SEHNR, CDR2 FQNEAQ (reference sequence). The V end lost 4 bases, the J end lost 5 bases, and 12 bases lay between the germline ends. The CDR3 sequence is 13 residues long. CDR3 region: CASSSTREDEQYF. CDR3 nucleotide sequence: TGTGCCAGCAGCTCAACCCGGGAAGACGAGCAGTACTTC.